The TCR beta chain under discussion was sequenced for a study of T cells in Graves' hyperthyroidism and ophthalmopathy. Germline V gene data show CDR1 as DFQATT and CDR2 as SNEGSKA (reference sequence). V was clipped by 2 bases and J by 2 bases, with 9 bases between them. The CDR3 covers 13 residues. It was RNA transcripts that yielded the amplified TCR beta CDR3 regions. Primed by the HTBI set, a first-round RT-PCR was run on the TCR CDR3. A single record per CDR3 protein comes from TCRdb applying MiXCR to the multiplex PCR reads. The sample carries fewer than 800,000 distinct CDR3 sequences, over 15% recorded once. This clonotype has ten or more counts.

The receptor's source is a man between 18 and 29 years old with Graves' hyperthyroidism. The sample taken for sequencing was blood. The J gene is TRBJ2-5, the V gene TRBV20-1, with unresolved D. The CDR3, as DNA: TGCAGTGCTAGAATGGGTCAGCAAGAGACCCAGTACTTC. It encodes CSARMGQQETQYF.